What follows are 20 T cell receptor beta chains derived from one specimen sequenced in a study of shared clonotypes between healthy human individuals. Profiled with immunoSEQ multiplex PCR; TCRdb holds only in-frame clones, not every one. The data hold 550,000 to 650,000 clones, with approximately 96% observed a single time. Terminally differentiated effector memory CD45RA+ cells were left out of the naive CD8 fraction, which was CD45RO-negative and positively selected for CCR7. Source material: naive CD8+ T cells sorted from blood. The origin of the receptors is a woman aged 30 to 39 in good health.

J is TRBJ1-2 and V is TRBV21-1; the table's D call TRBD1 went unverified against the DNA. TRBV21-1 is noted as a pseudogene. This CDR3 is built from 15 residues. The CDR3 loop is CASSKGSGRNYGYTF. The DNA of the CDR3 is TGTGCCAGCAGCAAAGGTTCAGGCAGGAACTATGGCTACACCTTC.

The chain combines TRBV5-4 with TRBJ1-3; D not resolved. CDR1 is SGHNT and CDR2 is YYREEE in the germline V gene (reference sequence). V dropped 0 bases and J dropped 0 bases, with 16 bases sitting between them. The CDR3 runs to 18 residues. The CDR3 DNA reads TGTGCCAGCAGCTTGGCCTCCGGTGGTTGGTCCTCTGGAAACACCATATATTTT. Translating it yields CASSLASGGWSSGNTIYF. The full variable domain, in which reference TRBV5-4 and TRBJ1-3 provide the parts outside the CDR3, is ETGVTQSPTHLIKTRGQQVTLRCSSQSGHNTVSWYQQALGQGPQFIFQYYREEENGRGNFPPRFSGLQFPNYSSELNVNALELDDSALYLCASSLASGGWSSGNTIYFGEGSWLTVV.

V usage is TRBV28 and J usage is TRBJ2-7; TRBD1 aligns across 9 bases. Unmatched junction bases numbered 10, after V lost 6 bases and J lost 7 bases. Per germline, CDR1 MDHEN and CDR2 SYDVKM. This CDR3 contains 14 residues. The CDR3 DNA follows: TGTGCCAGCAGGGGGACAGGGACGCCGAGGGAGCAGTACTTC. As protein: CASRGTGTPREQYF. The full variable domain, completed using reference TRBV28 and TRBJ2-7, is DVKVTQSSRYLVKRTGEKVFLECVQDMDHENMFWYRQDPGLGLRLIYFSYDVKMKEKGDIPEGYSVSREKKERFSLILESASTNQTSMYLCASRGTGTPREQYFGPGTRLTVT.

The CDR3 DNA is TGTGCCAGCAGTTTTCTGGGACTAGCTAATGAGCAGTTCTTC. It specifies CASSFLGLANEQFF. This rearrangement joins TRBV28 to TRBJ2-1; 9 bases line up with TRBD2. Trimming cost V 3 bases and J 7 bases; bases outside gene matches: 4. The CDR3 sequence is 14 residues long. Looked up from germline, CDR1 is MDHEN and CDR2 is SYDVKM.

This chain uses TRBV7-9 with TRBJ2-7; the match to TRBD1 covers 8 bases. This CDR3 comprises 16 residues. The ends lost 4 bases at V and 3 bases at J; junction bases unmatched: 11. Germline V gives CDR1 SEHNR, CDR2 FQNEAQ (reference sequence). CDR3 residues: CASSSSYRQGNYEQYF. As DNA, the CDR3 is TGTGCCAGCAGCTCGTCGTATCGACAGGGGAACTACGAGCAGTACTTC.

V is TRBV11-2 and J is TRBJ2-2, with a possible D match to TRBD2 (5 bases). V was clipped by 5 bases and J by 1 base, with 14 bases between them. In germline, CDR1 is SGHAT, CDR2 FQNNGV. CDR3 length: 16 residues. This CDR3 is CASSPGGGQNTGELFF. The CDR3 DNA is TGTGCCAGCAGCCCTGGTGGCGGGCAGAACACCGGGGAGCTGTTTTTT.

The V and J genes are TRBV5-6 and TRBJ2-7; 7 nucleotides align to TRBD2. CDR1 is SGHDT and CDR2 is YYEEEE in the germline V gene. The J segment lost 5 bases and the V segment lost 2 bases, leaving 10 bases of the junction unmatched. CDR3 length: 15 residues. The CDR3 protein is CASSLSLTSFHEQYF. The CDR3 nucleotides are TGTGCCAGCAGCTTATCCTTGACTAGCTTCCACGAGCAGTACTTC.

This chain uses TRBV30 with TRBJ2-1; 9 bases agree with TRBD2. V shed 0 bases, J shed 3 bases, and the junction held 3 bases outside the gene matches. The CDR3 runs to 15 residues. Germline lookup yields CDR1 GTSNPN and CDR2 SVGIG (reference sequence). The CDR3 sequence is CAWSVVSGSYNEQFF. In DNA form, the CDR3 reads TGTGCCTGGAGTGTGGTTAGCGGGAGCTACAATGAGCAGTTCTTC.

V and J are TRBV6-6 and TRBJ2-1; 9 nucleotides align to TRBD2. Germline assignment: CDR1 MNHNY and CDR2 SVGAGI (reference sequence). This CDR3 has 14 residues. V shed 6 bases and J 6 bases; nucleotides not matched to a gene: 6. CDR3 nucleotide sequence: TGTGCCAGCAGCTTAGCGGGAGTTTTCAATGAGCAGTTCTTC. Its protein product is CASSLAGVFNEQFF.

The chain links TRBV28 to TRBJ2-1, with TRBD2 as a possible D gene (7 bases). Germline V gene data show CDR1 as MDHEN and CDR2 as SYDVKM. The CDR3 length is 16 residues. V lost 5 bases to trimming and J lost 7 bases, with 21 bases between them. CDR3 sequence: CASSLLGAGVGNEQFF. The DNA for the CDR3 is TGTGCCAGCAGTCTTCTGGGGGCGGGAGTGGGAAATGAGCAGTTCTTC.

The V and J genes are TRBV13 and TRBJ1-1; a weak D match, TRBD1 (5 bases). This CDR3 comprises 15 residues. V gave up 5 bases and J gave up 5 bases, with 18 bases separating them. Germline CDR1 is PRHDT and CDR2 is FYEKMQ (reference sequence). The CDR3 region is CASSGSWDPKTEAFF. CDR3 DNA sequence: TGTGCCAGCAGCGGATCGTGGGACCCCAAGACTGAAGCTTTCTTT.

The rearrangement links TRBV15 to TRBJ2-7; 8 nucleotides match TRBD2. The length of the CDR3 is 16 residues. Germline lookup yields CDR1 LNHNV and CDR2 YYDKDF (reference sequence). J lost 1 base, V lost 5 bases, and 10 bases had no gene match. The CDR3 nucleotides are TGTGCCACCAGCGGAAAACTAGCGGCCTTATCCTACGAGCAGTACTTC. It codes for CATSGKLAALSYEQYF.

The V call is TRBV25-1, the J call TRBJ2-7, with D hard to call. Germline CDR1 is MGHDK and CDR2 is SYGVNS. The V and J ends lost 7 bases and 3 bases respectively, with 16 bases between them. This CDR3 region has 14 residues. Here the CDR3 DNA reads TGTGCCAGCACCTCGCGAGACGAGGACTACGAGCAGTACTTC. It yields the protein CASTSRDEDYEQYF.

The chain employs TRBV5-4 and TRBJ2-7; D is undetermined. The CDR3 covers 12 residues. V lost 4 bases to trimming and J lost 4 bases, with 9 bases between them. Germline CDR1 and CDR2: SGHNT and YYREEE (reference sequence). The CDR3 DNA reads TGTGCCAGCAGCGCCTCCCAGTACGAGCAGTACTTC. Translating gives CASSASQYEQYF.

The V gene is TRBV28, the J gene TRBJ2-3; the D gene is possibly TRBD1 (6 bases). Germline V gene data show CDR1 as MDHEN and CDR2 as SYDVKM. The ends were cut back, 3 bases at V and 6 bases at J, with 16 bases in the middle. This CDR3 contains 15 residues. Written as DNA, the CDR3 is TGTGCCAGCAGTTTGATCGGCAGGGGATGGGATACGCAGTATTTT. This codes for CASSLIGRGWDTQYF.

The V and J genes are TRBV7-9 and TRBJ1-1; 7 nucleotides agree with TRBD1. CDR3 length equals 15 residues. Per germline, CDR1 SEHNR and CDR2 FQNEAQ (reference sequence). After removal of 8 bases from V and 3 bases from J, the junction contained 12 bases not matched to a gene. The CDR3 sequence: CASHQGGGGHTEAFF. The CDR3 DNA sequence: TGTGCCAGCCACCAAGGGGGCGGGGGGCACACTGAAGCTTTCTTT. The variable domain in full, completed from reference TRBV7-9 and TRBJ1-1, reads DTGVSQNPRHKITKRGQNVTFRCDPISEHNRLYWYRQTLGQGPEFLTYFQNEAQLEKSRLLSDRFSAERPKGSFSTLEIQRTEQGDSAMYLCASHQGGGGHTEAFFGQGTRLTVV.

The rearrangement joins TRBV5-6 to TRBJ2-7; D perhaps matches TRBD2 (6 bases). Germline CDR1 and CDR2: SGHDT and YYEEEE. V was cut by 4 bases and J by 4 bases, with 15 bases left in between. This CDR3 contains 14 residues. This chain's CDR3 is CASSPEGSYYEQYF. CDR3 nucleotide sequence: TGTGCCAGCAGCCCGGAGGGCAGCTATTACGAGCAGTACTTC.

The chain has TRBV28 and TRBJ2-5; possibly TRBD2 for D (5 bases). V was shortened by 2 bases and J by 4 bases, with 11 bases between the two germline ends. Germline V gives CDR1 MDHEN, CDR2 SYDVKM. The CDR3 length is 14 residues. The CDR3 bases are TGTGCCAGCAGTTTACCGGGATCGGGAGAGACCCAGTACTTC. Its protein is CASSLPGSGETQYF.

The gene calls are TRBV21-1 and TRBJ2-1; the table's D gene call, TRBD2, was not cross checked with the DNA. TRBV21-1 is a recognized pseudogene. This CDR3 spans 15 amino acids. CDR3 sequence reads: CASSLGTSEYNEQFF. In DNA, the CDR3 is TGTGCCAGCTCTCTCGGGACTAGCGAATACAATGAGCAGTTCTTC.

The rearrangement uses TRBV5-1 and TRBJ1-4; D is unclear. Trimming removed 7 bases from V and 4 bases from J, with 14 bases in between. The CDR3 totals 14 residues. Germline V gives CDR1 SGHRS, CDR2 YFSETQ. The CDR3: CASRQSRSNEKLFF. The DNA of the CDR3 is TGCGCCAGCCGCCAATCGCGTAGTAATGAAAAACTGTTTTTT. The complete variable domain, with remaining parts taken from reference TRBV5-1 and TRBJ1-4, reads KAGVTQTPRYLIKTRGQQVTLSCSPISGHRSVSWYQQTPGQGLQFLFEYFSETQRNKGNFPGRFSGRQFSNSRSEMNVSTLELGDSALYLCASRQSRSNEKLFFGSGTQLSVL.